This passage covers 11 T cell receptor beta chains from one sample sequenced in a study of monozygotic twins with inflammatory bowel disease. TCRdb re-called the 5' RACE reads and gives one entry per CDR3 protein, without DNA. Reported are approximately 100,000 distinct CDR3 sequences; the ten largest clones contain around 12%. Material for sequencing was blood. All receptors derive from a human donor with ulcerative colitis or Crohn's disease, or a healthy co-twin of an affected twin (not recorded which).

V gene TRBV28 combines with J gene TRBJ2-2; no DNA is available, so the TRBD1 call from TCRdb remains unchecked. The CDR3 contains 17 residues. CDR1 is MDHEN and CDR2 is SYDVKM in the germline V gene. The CDR3 is CASSSPSTGRGTGELFF.

V gene TRBV28 combines with J gene TRBJ1-4; TCRdb's assignment of TRBD1 cannot be checked, as there is no DNA. The CDR3 consists of 14 residues. The germline V gene has CDR1 MDHEN and CDR2 SYDVKM. The CDR3 sequence is CASSLTGSNEKLFF.

The chain has TRBV6-5 and TRBJ2-1; the D call from TCRdb, TRBD2, cannot be confirmed without DNA. This CDR3 has 13 amino acids. Germline assignment: CDR1 MNHEY and CDR2 SVGAGI. The chain's CDR3 is CASSYGGVNEQFF.

V gene TRBV6-1 combines with J gene TRBJ1-6; TCRdb's assignment of TRBD1 cannot be checked, as there is no DNA. Germline lookup yields CDR1 MNHNS and CDR2 SASEGT. The CDR3 is 17 residues long. CDR3 region: CASSEVGGLSYNSPLHF.

The chain carries TRBV6-1 and TRBJ2-7; TCRdb gives TRBD2 as the D gene, but with no DNA this cannot be confirmed. The CDR3 totals 14 residues. Germline CDR1 and CDR2: MNHNS and SASEGT. CDR3 loop: CASSEGISSYEQYF.

The chain employs TRBV7-8 and TRBJ1-4; the TCRdb call, TRBD1, lacks DNA for checking. Germline V gene lookup returns CDR1 SGHVS and CDR2 FQNEAQ. The CDR3 consists of 18 residues. The CDR3 protein is CASSLRTGEPATNEKLFF.

This rearrangement joins TRBV20-1 to TRBJ2-7. Germline values: CDR1 DFQATT, CDR2 SNEGSKA (reference sequence). This CDR3 is built from 13 residues. The CDR3 sequence: CSARDASAYEQYF.

The chain combines TRBV7-9 with TRBJ2-3; TCRdb calls TRBD2, which cannot be checked without DNA. Germline values: CDR1 SEHNR, CDR2 FQNEAQ (reference sequence). The CDR3 length is 17 residues. This CDR3 is CASSLAPSPWLTDTQYF.

J is TRBJ2-7 and V is TRBV29-1; lacking DNA, the TRBD1 call made by TCRdb goes unchecked. This CDR3 comprises 16 residues. Germline V gives CDR1 SQVTM, CDR2 ANQGSEA. The chain's CDR3 is CSVEPRDGTGNYEQYF.

The chain employs TRBV7-9 and TRBJ1-3; absent DNA, TCRdb's TRBD1 call cannot be checked. Germline CDR1 and CDR2: SEHNR and FQNEAQ (reference sequence). This CDR3 has 16 amino acids. The chain's CDR3 is CASSSIRDSSGNTIYF.

The chain uses TRBV11-2 and TRBJ2-2; TCRdb names TRBD2, which stays unverified in the absence of DNA. CDR3 length: 18 residues. CDR1 is SGHAT and CDR2 is FQNNGV in the germline V gene. The chain's CDR3 is CASSLLAGGASYTGELFF.